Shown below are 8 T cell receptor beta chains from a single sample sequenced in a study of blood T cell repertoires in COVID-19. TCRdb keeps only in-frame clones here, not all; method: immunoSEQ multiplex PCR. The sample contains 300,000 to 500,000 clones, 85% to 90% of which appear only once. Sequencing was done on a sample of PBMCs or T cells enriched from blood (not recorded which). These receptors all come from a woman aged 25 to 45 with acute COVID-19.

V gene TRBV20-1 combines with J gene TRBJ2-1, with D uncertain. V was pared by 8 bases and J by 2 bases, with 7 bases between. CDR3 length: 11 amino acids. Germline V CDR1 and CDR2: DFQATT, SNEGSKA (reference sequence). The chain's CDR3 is CSLPAYNEQFF. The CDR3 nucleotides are TGCAGTCTTCCCGCCTACAATGAGCAGTTCTTC.

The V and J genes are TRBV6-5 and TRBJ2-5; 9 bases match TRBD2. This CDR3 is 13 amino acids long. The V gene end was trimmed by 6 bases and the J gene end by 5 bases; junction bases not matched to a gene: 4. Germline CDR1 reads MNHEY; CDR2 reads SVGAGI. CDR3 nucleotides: TGTGCCAGCAGAGTAGCGGGGGTGGAGACCCAGTACTTC. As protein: CASRVAGVETQYF.

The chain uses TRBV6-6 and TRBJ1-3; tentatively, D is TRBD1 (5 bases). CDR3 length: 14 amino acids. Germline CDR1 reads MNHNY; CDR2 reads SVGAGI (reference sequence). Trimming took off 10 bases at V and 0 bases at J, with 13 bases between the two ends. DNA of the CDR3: TGTGCCACCAGGGCGGGGACCTCTGGAAACACCATATATTTT. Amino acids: CATRAGTSGNTIYF.

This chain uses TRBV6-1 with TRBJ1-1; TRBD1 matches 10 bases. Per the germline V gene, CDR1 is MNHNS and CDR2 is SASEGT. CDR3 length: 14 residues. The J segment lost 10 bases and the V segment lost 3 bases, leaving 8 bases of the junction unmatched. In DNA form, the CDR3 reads TGTGCCAGCAGTGAGGGCGACAGGGGGCGGAGAGCTTTCTTT. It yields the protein CASSEGDRGRRAFF.

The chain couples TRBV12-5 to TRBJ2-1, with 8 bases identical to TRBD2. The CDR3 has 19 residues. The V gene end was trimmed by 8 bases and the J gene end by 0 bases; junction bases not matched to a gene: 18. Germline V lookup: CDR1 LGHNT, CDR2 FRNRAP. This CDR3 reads CASRFGVAGGLSSYNEQFF. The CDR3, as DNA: TGTGCTAGTAGGTTTGGGGTGGCGGGGGGTTTGAGCTCCTACAATGAGCAGTTCTTC.

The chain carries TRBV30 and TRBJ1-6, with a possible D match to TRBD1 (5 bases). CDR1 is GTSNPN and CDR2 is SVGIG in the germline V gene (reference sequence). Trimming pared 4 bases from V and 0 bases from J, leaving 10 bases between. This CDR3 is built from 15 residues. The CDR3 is CAWKRTSSYNSPLHF. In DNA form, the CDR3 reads TGTGCCTGGAAAAGGACAAGCTCCTATAATTCACCCCTCCACTTT.

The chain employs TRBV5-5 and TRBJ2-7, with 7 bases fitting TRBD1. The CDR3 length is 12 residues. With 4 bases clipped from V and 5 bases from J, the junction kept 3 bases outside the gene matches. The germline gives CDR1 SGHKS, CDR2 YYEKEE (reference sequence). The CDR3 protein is CASSPGTDEQYF. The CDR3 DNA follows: TGTGCCAGCAGCCCGGGGACAGACGAGCAGTACTTC.

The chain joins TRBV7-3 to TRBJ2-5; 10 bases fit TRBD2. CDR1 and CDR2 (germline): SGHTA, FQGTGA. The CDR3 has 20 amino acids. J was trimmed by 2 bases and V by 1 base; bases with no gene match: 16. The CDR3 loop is CASSLNPPGLAGELQETQYF. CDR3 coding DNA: TGTGCCAGCAGCTTAAACCCCCCAGGGCTAGCGGGGGAGTTACAAGAGACCCAGTACTTC. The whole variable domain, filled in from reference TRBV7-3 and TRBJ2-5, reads GAGVSQTPSNKVTEKGKYVELRCDPISGHTALYWYRQSLGQGPEFLIYFQGTGAADDSGLPNDRFFAVRPEGSVSTLKIQRTERGDSAVYLCASSLNPPGLAGELQETQYFGPGTRLLVL.